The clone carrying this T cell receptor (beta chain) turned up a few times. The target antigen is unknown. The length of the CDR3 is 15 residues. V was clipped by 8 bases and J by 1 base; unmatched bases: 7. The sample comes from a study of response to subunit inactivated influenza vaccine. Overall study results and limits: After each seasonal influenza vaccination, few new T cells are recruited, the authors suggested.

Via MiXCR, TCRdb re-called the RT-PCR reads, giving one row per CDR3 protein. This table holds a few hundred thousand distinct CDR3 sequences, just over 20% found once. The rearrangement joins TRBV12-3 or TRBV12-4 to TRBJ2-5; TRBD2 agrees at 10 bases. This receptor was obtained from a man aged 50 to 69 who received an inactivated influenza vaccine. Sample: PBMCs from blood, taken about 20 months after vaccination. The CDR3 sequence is CASANIAGGQETQYF. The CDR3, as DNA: TGTGCCAGCGCAAACATAGCGGGGGGCCAAGAGACCCAGTACTTC.